A selection of T cell receptor beta chains follows, all from one sample in a study of PD-1 blockade in classical Hodgkin lymphoma. Method: immunoSEQ multiplex PCR; TCRdb's copy keeps in-frame clones and lacks some. The profile shows over 45,000 clones, just under 75% of them singletons. This specimen consisted of peripheral blood mononuclear cells (PBMCs), obtained before the second cycle of nivolumab. These receptors were taken from a human donor with classical Hodgkin lymphoma. CDR3s include the opening cysteine and the closing phenylalanine or tryptophan. D genes are given only for firm matches. Size values are once, few and many counts, or a class for expanded clones, and some rows have none.

v_gene	abundance	j_gene	d_gene	CDR3aa	CDR3nt
TRBV5-1	-	TRBJ2-1	TRBD2	CASSLPVAGGGNEQFF	TGCGCCAGCAGCCTCCCAGTAGCGGGAGGGGGGAATGAGCAGTTCTTC
TRBV7-9	few	TRBJ2-3	-	CASSLRLKGDTQYF	TGTGCCAGCAGCTTACGTCTCAAGGGGGATACGCAGTATTTT
TRBV27	-	TRBJ2-7	TRBD1	CASSGGQLNYEQYF	TGTGCCAGCAGTGGGGGACAGCTAAACTACGAGCAGTACTTC
TRBV7-2	-	TRBJ2-7	-	CASSLKAGPPYEQYF	TGTGCCAGCAGCTTAAAGGCGGGGCCTCCTTACGAGCAGTACTTC
TRBV6-1	-	TRBJ1-5	-	CASTPTPGNQPQHF	TGTGCCAGCACCCCCACCCCGGGCAATCAGCCCCAGCATTTT
TRBV28	-	TRBJ2-1	-	CASSLGRRVGNEQFF	TGTGCCAGCAGCTTAGGGCGCAGGGTAGGGAATGAGCAGTTCTTC
TRBV10-1	-	TRBJ1-1	-	CASRRPIGGDTEAFF	TGCGCCAGCAGAAGACCCATTGGAGGTGACACTGAAGCTTTCTTT
TRBV7-2	-	TRBJ2-2	-	CASSPHKGTGELFF	TGTGCCAGCAGCCCCCATAAGGGCACCGGGGAGCTGTTTTTT
TRBV14	-	TRBJ2-7	TRBD1	CASSQLPGQGPYEQYF	TGTGCCAGCAGCCAATTGCCGGGACAGGGGCCCTACGAGCAGTACTTC
TRBV30	-	TRBJ2-5	TRBD2	CAWRGLASTQYF	TGTGCCTGGAGAGGACTAGCCTCTACCCAGTACTTC
TRBV4-1	-	TRBJ1-5	-	CASSQLLDSKNQPQHF	TGCGCCAGCAGCCAACTCCTAGACAGTAAAAATCAGCCCCAGCATTTT
TRBV29-1	-	TRBJ2-5	-	CSAPGGGGAKTQYF	TGCAGCGCTCCAGGAGGGGGGGGTGCGAAGACCCAGTACTTC
TRBV6-5	-	TRBJ1-2	-	CASGGGAFYGYTF	TGTGCCAGTGGGGGGGGAGCTTTCTATGGCTACACCTTC
TRBV19	once	TRBJ2-7	TRBD2	CASSIRPPGLAASYEQYF	TGTGCCAGTAGTATAAGGCCTCCGGGACTAGCGGCCTCCTACGAGCAGTACTTC
TRBV28	-	TRBJ2-7	TRBD1	CASSPWTGKDWYF	TGTGCCAGCAGTCCCTGGACAGGGAAGGATTGGTACTTC
TRBV10-1	-	TRBJ2-5	TRBD1	CASSLQGEETQYF	TGCGCCAGCAGCCTACAGGGGGAAGAGACCCAGTACTTC
TRBV18	-	TRBJ2-3	-	CASSVEGSHTDTQYF	TGTGCCAGCTCAGTGGAAGGGTCCCACACAGATACGCAGTATTTT
TRBV5-1	-	TRBJ1-4	TRBD1	CASSLNRPTGRDEKLFF	TGCGCCAGCAGCCTAAACCGGCCGACAGGGAGGGATGAAAAACTGTTTTTT
TRBV27	-	TRBJ2-7	-	CASFTSSYEQYF	TGTGCCAGCTTCACTAGCAGCTACGAGCAGTACTTC
TRBV18	-	TRBJ2-2	-	CASSPPMNTGELFF	TGTGCCAGCTCACCACCGATGAACACCGGGGAGCTGTTTTTT
TRBV6-5	-	TRBJ1-1	-	CASSEIHTEAFF	TGTGCCAGCAGTGAAATCCACACTGAAGCTTTCTTT
TRBV30	few	TRBJ1-1	-	CAWSWEVMNTEAFF	TGTGCCTGGAGTTGGGAGGTAATGAACACTGAAGCTTTCTTT
TRBV29-1	-	TRBJ1-1	-	CSVSTTNLRTEAFF	TGCAGCGTTTCCACAACTAATCTGAGGACTGAAGCTTTCTTT
TRBV15	-	TRBJ1-3	TRBD1	CATSTMTGIRNTIYF	TGTGCCACCAGCACGATGACAGGGATTAGGAACACCATATATTTT
TRBV4-3	-	TRBJ2-7	TRBD1	CASSQEPGQSTYEQYF	TGCGCCAGCAGCCAAGAGCCGGGACAGTCAACCTACGAGCAGTACTTC
TRBV19	few	TRBJ1-5	-	CASSIVAGALSNQPQHF	TGTGCCAGTAGTATAGTAGCGGGGGCTCTTAGCAATCAGCCCCAGCATTTT
TRBV7-2	once	TRBJ2-1	-	CASSLYSKGEQFF	TGTGCCAGCAGCTTATATAGTAAGGGTGAGCAGTTCTTC
TRBV11-2	-	TRBJ1-6	-	CASSLGTYADTLHF	TGTGCCAGCAGCTTAGGGACATACGCCGACACCCTCCACTTT
TRBV15	-	TRBJ2-3	TRBD2	CATSREPRPLAGGDTDTQYF	TGTGCCACCAGCAGAGAGCCCAGGCCACTAGCGGGAGGGGACACAGATACGCAGTATTTT
TRBV19	few	TRBJ2-3	TRBD1	CASSPAWTGIDTQYF	TGTGCCAGTAGTCCGGCTTGGACAGGAATAGATACGCAGTATTTT
TRBV28	-	TRBJ1-1	-	CASSLGSNTEAFF	TGTGCCAGCAGTTTAGGGAGTAACACTGAAGCTTTCTTT
TRBV19	-	TRBJ2-7	TRBD1	CASSTRGPGTGTGEQYF	TGTGCCAGTAGTACCCGAGGGCCCGGGACAGGGACAGGCGAGCAGTACTTC
TRBV7-8	-	TRBJ2-1	-	CASSLEGVSSYNEQFF	TGTGCCAGCAGCTTAGAAGGGGTGAGCTCCTACAATGAGCAGTTCTTC
TRBV4-3	-	TRBJ2-1	-	CASSQDPRGYNEQFF	TGCGCCAGCAGCCAAGATCCCAGGGGCTACAATGAGCAGTTCTTC
TRBV28	once	TRBJ2-7	TRBD2	CASSSTGVSSGSVFEQYF	TGTGCCAGCAGTTCGACGGGTGTTTCTAGCGGGAGTGTCTTCGAGCAGTACTTC
TRBV25-1	-	TRBJ2-7	-	CASSESGGHYEQYF	TGTGCCAGCAGTGAATCGGGGGGCCACTACGAGCAGTACTTC
TRBV27	-	TRBJ2-1	TRBD2	CASSLGGRNNEQFF	TGTGCCAGCAGTTTGGGGGGGAGGAACAATGAGCAGTTCTTC
TRBV21-1	-	TRBJ2-3	-	CASNLQGNSLTFYGDTQYF	TGTGCCAGCAATCTTCAGGGGAACAGCCTTACCTTCTACGGGGATACGCAGTATTTT
TRBV6-6	-	TRBJ2-7	TRBD1	CASILGQGMGEQYF	TGTGCCAGCATCTTGGGACAGGGAATGGGCGAGCAGTACTTC
TRBV28	-	TRBJ2-1	-	CASSRIWGSYNEQFF	TGTGCCAGCAGTCGAATATGGGGTTCCTACAATGAGCAGTTCTTC
TRBV19	-	TRBJ2-1	-	CASSIRSESYNEQFF	TGTGCCAGTAGTATACGGTCGGAATCCTACAATGAGCAGTTCTTC
TRBV6-5	-	TRBJ2-7	TRBD2	CASRSLAGGAEQYF	TGTGCCAGCAGGTCGCTAGCGGGAGGGGCGGAGCAGTACTTC
TRBV7-9	-	TRBJ2-7	-	CASSSLNTYEQYF	TGTGCCAGCAGCTCCCTCAACACCTACGAGCAGTACTTC
TRBV29-1	-	TRBJ2-3	-	CSANSRVPTDTQYF	TGCAGCGCAAATTCTAGGGTTCCCACAGATACGCAGTATTTT
TRBV30	-	TRBJ2-3	-	CAWSEGYTQYF	TGTGCCTGGAGTGAGGGTTATACGCAGTATTTT
TRBV9	-	TRBJ2-3	-	CASSEGDWKDTQYF	TGTGCCAGCAGCGAGGGGGACTGGAAAGATACGCAGTATTTT
TRBV11-2	-	TRBJ2-3	-	CASSPPGTQYF	TGTGCCAGCAGCCCCCCCGGAACGCAGTATTTT
TRBV18	-	TRBJ2-7	-	CASSPQGGEQYF	TGTGCCAGCTCACCACAGGGTGGCGAGCAGTACTTC
TRBV19	-	TRBJ1-2	TRBD1	CASSIGDRTYGYTF	TGTGCCAGTAGTATAGGGGACAGGACCTATGGCTACACCTTC
TRBV11-1	-	TRBJ2-1	TRBD2	CASRPGLAGSETSYNEQFF	TGTGCCAGCAGGCCGGGACTAGCGGGATCCGAGACGTCCTACAATGAGCAGTTCTTC
TRBV27	-	TRBJ2-2	-	CASSNTGELFF	TGTGCCAGCTCGAACACCGGGGAGCTGTTTTTT
TRBV18	-	TRBJ2-5	-	CASSPRTGETQYF	TGTGCCAGCTCACCACGTACAGGGGAGACCCAGTACTTC